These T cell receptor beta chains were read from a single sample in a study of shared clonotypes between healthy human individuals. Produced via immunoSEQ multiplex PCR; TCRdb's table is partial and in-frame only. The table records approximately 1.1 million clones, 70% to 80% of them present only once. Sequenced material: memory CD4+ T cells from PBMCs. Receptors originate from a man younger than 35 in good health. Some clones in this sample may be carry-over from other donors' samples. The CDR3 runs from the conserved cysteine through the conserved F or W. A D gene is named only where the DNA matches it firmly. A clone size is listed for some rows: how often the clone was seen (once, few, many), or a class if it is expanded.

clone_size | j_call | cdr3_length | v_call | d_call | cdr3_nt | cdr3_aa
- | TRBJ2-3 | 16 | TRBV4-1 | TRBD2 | TGCGCCAGCAGCCAATCCCGACTAGCGGGCACAGATACGCAGTATTTT | CASSQSRLAGTDTQYF
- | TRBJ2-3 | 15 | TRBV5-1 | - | TGCGCCAGCAGCTTGGGCGAGACATTCACAGATACGCAGTATTTT | CASSLGETFTDTQYF
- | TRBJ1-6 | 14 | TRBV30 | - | TGTGCCTGGAGGGTCGGACAGCCAAATTCACCCCTCCACTTT | CAWRVGQPNSPLHF
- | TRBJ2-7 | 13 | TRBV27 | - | TGTGCCAGCAGTCCGTGGGGTAGCAACGAGCAGTACTTC | CASSPWGSNEQYF
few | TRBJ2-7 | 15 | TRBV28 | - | TGTGCCAGCAGTCTCCGGGCAGGCCCTCTCTCCGAGCAGTACTTC | CASSLRAGPLSEQYF
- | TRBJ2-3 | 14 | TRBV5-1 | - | TGCGCCAGCAGCGAAAGGACTAGCACAGATACGCAGTATTTT | CASSERTSTDTQYF
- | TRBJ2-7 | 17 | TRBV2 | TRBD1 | TGTGCCAGCAGTTTTGGGACAGGGAGAGTTGAGTCCTACGAGCAGTACTTC | CASSFGTGRVESYEQYF
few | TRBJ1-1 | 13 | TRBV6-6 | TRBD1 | TGTGCCAGCAGTTACGGGACAGAGACACAAGCTTTCTTT | CASSYGTETQAFF
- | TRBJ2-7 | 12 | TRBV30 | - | TGTGCCTGGAATGTCGGTCGCTACGAGCAGTACTTC | CAWNVGRYEQYF
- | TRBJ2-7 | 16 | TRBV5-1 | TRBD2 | TGCGCCAGCAGCTTGGCGTCTAGCGGGGCCTCCTACGAGCAGTACTTC | CASSLASSGASYEQYF
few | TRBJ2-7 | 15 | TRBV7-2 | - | TGTGCCAGCAGCCTTTCTGGGGGGACTCTCTACGAGCAGTACTTC | CASSLSGGTLYEQYF
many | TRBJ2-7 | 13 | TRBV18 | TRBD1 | TGTGCCAGCCGGTCGGGACAGGGAGACGAGCAGTACTTC | CASRSGQGDEQYF
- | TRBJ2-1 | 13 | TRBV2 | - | TGTGCCAGCAGTGAAACAAGGAGCAATGAGCAGTTCTTC | CASSETRSNEQFF
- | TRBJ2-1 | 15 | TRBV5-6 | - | TGTGCCAGCAGCCCGGGCCGGAGGTCTAACAATGAGCAGTTCTTC | CASSPGRRSNNEQFF
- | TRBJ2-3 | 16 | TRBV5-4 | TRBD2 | TGTGCCAGCAGCACGACTAGCGGGAGGGTCACAGATACGCAGTATTTT | CASSTTSGRVTDTQYF
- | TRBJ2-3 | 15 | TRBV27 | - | TGTGCCAGCAGTCCTCCGGGGCGATTCACAGATACGCAGTATTTT | CASSPPGRFTDTQYF
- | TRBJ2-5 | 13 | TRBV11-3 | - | TGTGCCAGCAGCTTGAGTCTTAGGGGGACCCAGTACTTC | CASSLSLRGTQYF
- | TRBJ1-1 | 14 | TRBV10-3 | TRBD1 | TGTGCCATCAGTGAGATGGACAGGGTCTCTGAAGCTTTCTTT | CAISEMDRVSEAFF
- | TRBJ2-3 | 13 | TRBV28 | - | TGTGCCAGCTATCGAGCAAACACAGATACGCAGTATTTT | CASYRANTDTQYF
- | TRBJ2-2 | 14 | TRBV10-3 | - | TGTGCCATCAGTGGAAGGAGGGAGGCCGGGGAGCTGTTTTTT | CAISGRREAGELFF
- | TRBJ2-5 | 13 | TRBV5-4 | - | TGTGCCAGCAGCTTGCAGGGGTCAGAGACCCAGTACTTC | CASSLQGSETQYF
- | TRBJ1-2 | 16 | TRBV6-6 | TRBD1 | TGTGCCAGCAGTTACCCCCCGACAGGGGTTAACTATGGCTACACCTTC | CASSYPPTGVNYGYTF